Listed below are T cell receptor beta chains from one sample, sequenced in a study of cytomegalovirus exposure and HLA in healthy donors. Only in-frame clones appear in the TCRdb table, and some are missing; sequencing was by immunoSEQ multiplex PCR. There are some 150,000 clones in the sample; about 61% occur only once, and less than 2.5% lies in the top ten. The sequenced sample consisted of PBMCs. The source is a woman aged 40-49 years in good health and CMV-seronegative. CDR3s include the opening cysteine and the closing phenylalanine or tryptophan. A D gene is named only where the DNA matches it firmly. Size values are once, few and many counts, or a class for expanded clones, and some rows have none.

size	V	D	J	DNA	CDR3
-	TRBV6-1	TRBD1	TRBJ1-4	TGTGCCAGCAGTGGATCAAGAGGACAGGGACAACTGTTTTTT	CASSGSRGQGQLFF
-	TRBV6-6	-	TRBJ2-1	TGTGCCAGCGGTCCCCAACTATCCTCCTACAATGAGCAGTTCTTC	CASGPQLSSYNEQFF
-	TRBV5-1	-	TRBJ2-1	TGCGCCAGCAGCTTGGGGCCGGGAGACAATGAGCAGTTCTTC	CASSLGPGDNEQFF
-	TRBV6-6	TRBD1	TRBJ2-7	TGTGCCAGCAGACCCAGGGACGGACAGGGTGGCCACGAGCAGTACTTC	CASRPRDGQGGHEQYF
-	TRBV4-2	-	TRBJ2-1	TGTGCCAGCAGCCAAGATGGCAGCAATGAGCAGTTCTTC	CASSQDGSNEQFF
-	TRBV30	TRBD2	TRBJ2-6	TGTGCCTGGAGTCGGGCGGGGGTCCTTCTCACTGGGGCCAACGTCCTGACTTTC	CAWSRAGVLLTGANVLTF
-	TRBV1	-	TRBJ1-5	TGCACCAGCAGCCAAGAAACCAAGAGGATACGGGGCAATCAGCCCCAGCATTTT	CTSSQETKRIRGNQPQHF
-	TRBV19	-	TRBJ2-5	TGTGCCAGTAGTTTAAATTCGGAAGAGACCCAGTACTTC	CASSLNSEETQYF
-	TRBV6-1	-	TRBJ1-2	TGTGCCAGCAGTGAGGAGTATACCTGGGGCTACACCTTC	CASSEEYTWGYTF
-	TRBV20-1	-	TRBJ2-7	TGCAGTGCTAGCGGGGACTACGAGCAGTACTTC	CSASGDYEQYF
-	TRBV6-5	-	TRBJ1-1	TGTGCCAGCAGCCGCGTCCGGGGGGCCAACACTGAAGCTTTCTTT	CASSRVRGANTEAFF
-	TRBV9	TRBD2	TRBJ2-1	TGTGCCAGCAGCCCAATAGCGGGGGGCCTAAATGAGCAGTTCTTC	CASSPIAGGLNEQFF
-	TRBV28	-	TRBJ1-5	TGTGCCAGCAGTTTCCGGGCCCCTCGCGGGGGGCCCCAGCATTTT	CASSFRAPRGGPQHF
-	TRBV5-6	TRBD1	TRBJ2-7	TGTGCCAGCACCCTGACAGGGACGGGCGAGCAGTACTTC	CASTLTGTGEQYF
-	TRBV9	-	TRBJ2-1	TGTGCCAGCAGCGTAGGTGGCGGGTCGGAGCAGTTCTTC	CASSVGGGSEQFF
-	TRBV6-1	TRBD1	TRBJ2-7	TGTGCCAGCAGCCTAACAGGGGCCCGGGAGCAGTACTTC	CASSLTGAREQYF
few	TRBV19	TRBD1	TRBJ1-6	TGTGCCAGTAGTGAAATTGCCGGGACAGGGAATTCACCCCTCCACTTT	CASSEIAGTGNSPLHF
-	TRBV29-1	-	TRBJ1-5	TGCAGCGTCGGGGACTCACTTAATCAGCCCCAGCATTTT	CSVGDSLNQPQHF
-	TRBV30	-	TRBJ1-2	TGTGCCTGGAACAGACAGGATGGCTACACCTTC	CAWNRQDGYTF
-	TRBV4-2	TRBD1	TRBJ1-3	TGTGCCAGCAGCCAAAGGGACAGCGGAAGGGCGTGGGGAAACACCATATATTTT	CASSQRDSGRAWGNTIYF
-	TRBV5-4	TRBD2	TRBJ2-5	TGTGCCAGCAGCGGGGGGGAAGAGACCCAGTACTTC	CASSGGEETQYF
-	TRBV14	-	TRBJ1-1	TGTGCCAGCAGCCCTTCAGGGGTGTTGAACACTGAAGCTTTCTTT	CASSPSGVLNTEAFF
-	TRBV18	-	TRBJ1-2	TGTGCCAGCTCCCAGGGAAAGGACTATGGCTACACCTTC	CASSQGKDYGYTF
-	TRBV25-1	-	TRBJ1-2	TGTGCCAGCACCAGCGGGTCATCCGCTAACTATGGCTACACCTTC	CASTSGSSANYGYTF
-	TRBV19	-	TRBJ2-7	TGTGCCAGTAGTAACGGAGGGGCTATCGGATACGAGCAGTACTTC	CASSNGGAIGYEQYF
-	TRBV5-1	-	TRBJ1-1	TGCGCCAGCAGCTCAGGTTGGAACACTGAAGCTTTCTTT	CASSSGWNTEAFF
few	TRBV30	-	TRBJ2-1	TGTGCCTGGAAGTGGAGCTCCTACAATGAGCAGTTCTTC	CAWKWSSYNEQFF
-	TRBV30	TRBD1	TRBJ1-2	TGTGCCTGGGCACCGGGACAGGCGTCGAGGGGCTACACCTTC	CAWAPGQASRGYTF
-	TRBV9	-	TRBJ1-2	TGTGCCAGCAGCCCCCACCGAGATTATGGCTACACCTTC	CASSPHRDYGYTF
-	TRBV20-1	-	TRBJ1-1	TGCAGTGCCGCACGAAGCCGGGGGGCTTTCTTT	CSAARSRGAFF
-	TRBV7-9	-	TRBJ1-2	TGTGCCAGCAGTCGCCCTATGCGGCACCAGGGTAGCTATGGCTACACCTTC	CASSRPMRHQGSYGYTF
-	TRBV28	TRBD1	TRBJ1-1	TGTGCCAGCAGTCCTAGGACAGGGATGAACACTGAAGCTTTCTTT	CASSPRTGMNTEAFF
few	TRBV2	-	TRBJ1-1	TGTGCCAGCAGCCCGGACAGTGCGGTGACTGAAGCTTTCTTT	CASSPDSAVTEAFF
-	TRBV5-6	-	TRBJ2-6	TGTGCCAGCAGCTCCCTAACCATCCCCTCCTCTGGGGCCAACGTCCTGACTTTC	CASSSLTIPSSGANVLTF
-	TRBV16	-	TRBJ2-7	TGTGCCAGCAGCCAACGCGGACAGCTCTACGAGCAGTACTTC	CASSQRGQLYEQYF
-	TRBV7-3	TRBD2	TRBJ2-3	TGTGCCAGCAGTCCGGGACTAGCGGGGATAGATACGCAGTATTTT	CASSPGLAGIDTQYF
-	TRBV28	-	TRBJ1-5	TGTGCCAGCAGCCGGGGGTCAGATAGCAATCAGCCCCAGCATTTT	CASSRGSDSNQPQHF
few	TRBV6-6	-	TRBJ1-1	TGTGCCAGCAGAGACAGACACACTGAAGCTTTCTTT	CASRDRHTEAFF
few	TRBV5-4	TRBD2	TRBJ2-1	TGTGCCAGCAGCTCCGGGACTAGTTTATCCTACAATGAGCAGTTCTTC	CASSSGTSLSYNEQFF
-	TRBV7-6	-	TRBJ2-7	TGTGCCAGCAGCCCCGGACTGTCCCTTACCTCCTACGAGCAGTACTTC	CASSPGLSLTSYEQYF
few	TRBV5-1	-	TRBJ1-1	TGCGCCAGCAGGGGTGGACTAGGCTTTGTGAACACTGAAGCTTTCTTT	CASRGGLGFVNTEAFF
once	TRBV12-1	-	TRBJ2-7	TGTGCCATTCAAAACAGGGGCGGCTACGAGCAGTACTTC	CAIQNRGGYEQYF
-	TRBV6-4	TRBD2	TRBJ2-3	TGTGCCAGCAGCCGGGCTAGCGGGATGTCATCAGATACGCAGTATTTT	CASSRASGMSSDTQYF
-	TRBV19	TRBD1	TRBJ1-5	TGTGCCAGTAGTAGTGGGTGGCGCGGGACAGAGCTGTATAGCAATCAGCCCCAGCATTTT	CASSSGWRGTELYSNQPQHF
-	TRBV7-8	-	TRBJ2-5	TGTGCCAGCACCGTTGGGGGGGCCGCGGAGACCCAGTACTTC	CASTVGGAAETQYF
-	TRBV6-1	-	TRBJ2-7	TGTGCCAGCAGTGAAGCGTCCCATCCCCAGTTCTACGAGCAGTACTTC	CASSEASHPQFYEQYF